This T cell receptor beta chain was obtained from a study of OX40 agonist ivuxolimab in advanced cancers. Trimming shortened V by 0 bases and J by 5 bases, and 11 bases separated the two germline ends. CDR1 is SGHTA and CDR2 is FQGNSA in the germline V gene. The CDR3 runs to 15 residues. Assay used: immunoSEQ multiplex PCR; TCRdb lists only in-frame clones, some missing. The sample holds just over 60,000 clones, around 90% seen once. The chain carries TRBV7-2 and TRBJ2-1; TRBD2 might be the D (5 bases). This specimen was CD4+ or CD8+ T cells sorted from blood, taken in a trial of the OX40 agonist ivuxolimab. This TCR came from an adult with an advanced solid tumor such as melanoma, head and neck, liver or kidney cancer. The CDR3 protein is CASSLALSGNNEQFF. CDR3 DNA: TGTGCCAGCAGCTTAGCGCTAAGCGGAAACAATGAGCAGTTCTTC.